A single TCR beta chain is shown here with its context. J gave up 4 bases and V 5 bases, and 10 bases lay outside the gene matches. The CDR3 length is 16 residues. The germline CDR1 and CDR2 sequences are SGHTA and FQGTGA. These data come from a study of T cells in localized non-small cell lung cancer. The method was immunoSEQ multiplex PCR; TCRdb's version includes in-frame clones alone and lacks a portion of them. The sample holds approximately 25,000 clones, 90% seen once. The sequence derives from a woman between 35 and 75 years old with stage I lung adenocarcinoma. The material was peripheral blood, obtained before any cancer treatment. The rearrangement joins TRBV7-3 to TRBJ2-2; TRBD1 aligns across 7 bases. DNA of the CDR3: TGTGCCAGCAGCCCGAGGGGGACAGCCTTCACCGGGGAGCTGTTTTTT. Translating gives CASSPRGTAFTGELFF. Complete variable domain (other parts from reference TRBV7-3 and TRBJ2-2): GAGVSQTPSNKVTEKGKYVELRCDPISGHTALYWYRQSLGQGPEFLIYFQGTGAADDSGLPNDRFFAVRPEGSVSTLKIQRTERGDSAVYLCASSPRGTAFTGELFFGEGSRLTVL.